These T cell receptor beta chains were read from a single sample in a study of blood T cell repertoires in COVID-19. This table comes from immunoSEQ multiplex PCR, and its TCRdb copy is limited to in-frame clones, with some not included. Here the sample spans about 200,000 clones, over 80% being singletons. The sequenced sample was peripheral blood. These receptors came from a man in his 60s with COVID-19, enrolled during active disease. Both conserved end residues are part of each CDR3. A D gene is named only where the DNA matches it firmly. Clone size is shown for a subset of rows, as once, few, many or a class of expanded clone.

TRBV5-6	TRBJ2-7	-	TRBD1	TGTGCCAGCAGCCGGGACAGGGCCTACGAGCAGTACTTC	CASSRDRAYEQYF
TRBV2	TRBJ1-1	-	-	TGTGCCAGTAAACAAGGACTGTACACTGAAGCTTTCTTT	CASKQGLYTEAFF
TRBV27	TRBJ1-5	-	TRBD1	TGTGCCAGCAGCCGGACAGGATTTAGCAATCAGCCCCAGCATTTT	CASSRTGFSNQPQHF
TRBV5-1	TRBJ2-3	-	-	TGCGCCAGCAGTTTGAGGCCATCGACTAGCACAGATACGCAGTATTTT	CASSLRPSTSTDTQYF
TRBV6-5	TRBJ2-6	-	-	TGTGCCAGCAGGCGCGAGGGATCTGGGGCCAACGTCCTGACTTTC	CASRREGSGANVLTF
TRBV18	TRBJ2-5	-	TRBD1	TGTGCCAGCTCCCCTCCGGGACAGGGGCCAGAGACCCAGTACTTC	CASSPPGQGPETQYF
TRBV29-1	TRBJ2-1	-	-	TGCAGCGTTGAACTAGCGTACAATGAGCAGTTCTTC	CSVELAYNEQFF
TRBV5-1	TRBJ1-1	-	-	TGCGCCAGCAGCTTGGGTGTCATGAACACTGAAGCTTTCTTT	CASSLGVMNTEAFF
TRBV28	TRBJ1-1	-	-	TGTGCCAGCAGTGTGGGACAGAACACTGAAGCTTTCTTT	CASSVGQNTEAFF
TRBV5-1	TRBJ1-5	-	-	TGCGCCAGCAGCTTGGGGCAGGATAGCAATCAGCCCCAGCATTTT	CASSLGQDSNQPQHF
TRBV10-2	TRBJ2-2	-	TRBD2	TGCGCCAGCAGTACTCGACTAGCGGGAGTCCCCGGGGAGCTGTTTTTT	CASSTRLAGVPGELFF
TRBV19	TRBJ1-6	-	-	TGTGCCACCTCAGGGGCCCAGGGGAAGAATTCACCCCTCCACTTT	CATSGAQGKNSPLHF
TRBV5-1	TRBJ2-5	-	-	TGCGCCAGCAGCTCCAATACACGTCTGGAGGGCCAGTACTTC	CASSSNTRLEGQYF
TRBV5-1	TRBJ1-2	-	-	TGCGCCAGCAGCTCCACCGGGAATCGCGGCTACACCTTC	CASSSTGNRGYTF
TRBV28	TRBJ1-2	-	TRBD1	TGTGCCAGCAGTATCCCACAGGGGCCCTATGGCTACACCTTC	CASSIPQGPYGYTF
TRBV5-1	TRBJ2-2	-	TRBD2	TGCGCCAGCAGCTTGCTAGCGGGAGACGACACCGGGGAGCTGTTTTTT	CASSLLAGDDTGELFF
TRBV9	TRBJ1-2	-	-	TGTGCCAGCAGACCAACGGGGGGCTACGGCTACACCTTC	CASRPTGGYGYTF
TRBV11-3	TRBJ2-2	-	TRBD2	TGTGCCAGCAGCTCCTATAGCGGGAGGGCCGACGGGGAGCTGTTTTTT	CASSSYSGRADGELFF
TRBV5-1	TRBJ2-5	-	TRBD1	TGCGCCAGCAGCCGCAACGGGGACAGGGGACAGACCCAGTACTTC	CASSRNGDRGQTQYF
TRBV19	TRBJ2-1	-	-	TGTGCCACATTCCCAGGGGGGAGATACAATGAGCAGTTCTTC	CATFPGGRYNEQFF
TRBV3-1/TRBV3-2	TRBJ2-1	-	-	TGTGCCAGCAGTCTCTACAGCGGGTTATCATACAATGAGCAGTTCTTC	CASSLYSGLSYNEQFF
TRBV5-4	TRBJ2-3	-	TRBD1	TGTGCCAGCAGCTTGGACAGGGGATACACAGATACGCAGTATTTT	CASSLDRGYTDTQYF
TRBV5-1	TRBJ2-5	-	-	TGCGCCAGCAGCACCGCGAGAAGGAGGGAGACCCAGTACTTC	CASSTARRRETQYF
TRBV6-6	TRBJ1-1	-	-	TGTGCCAGCCAAGGGGTTTTGAACACTGAAGCTTTCTTT	CASQGVLNTEAFF
TRBV9	TRBJ1-6	-	TRBD1	TGTGCCAGCAGCACCCGGGACAGGGGCACCTATAATTCACCCCTCCACTTT	CASSTRDRGTYNSPLHF
TRBV19	TRBJ1-1	-	-	TGTGCCAGTTGCAAGGAGACGAACACTGAAGCTTTCTTT	CASCKETNTEAFF
TRBV3-1/TRBV3-2	TRBJ1-2	-	-	TGTGCCAGCAGCCACCGTACAGGGAGTGGTTATGGCTACACCTTC	CASSHRTGSGYGYTF
TRBV5-6	TRBJ2-5	-	-	TGTGCCAGCAACCTAGGGGGGGCCGGGGGCAGAAGGTGGGAGACCCAGTACTTC	CASNLGGAGGRRWETQYF
TRBV28	TRBJ2-7	-	-	TGTGCCAGCAGGAAACAGGGAAACGAGCAGTACTTC	CASRKQGNEQYF
TRBV27	TRBJ1-5	-	-	TGTGCCAGCAGTAGGAATGGGGAGAATCAGCCCCAGCATTTT	CASSRNGENQPQHF
TRBV19	TRBJ2-1	-	-	TGTGCCAGTAGTCTCCTAGGTGGCGGGGCCAGCTACAATGAGCAGTTCTTC	CASSLLGGGASYNEQFF
TRBV15	TRBJ1-5	few	-	TGTGCCACCAGCATCGGCAATCAGCCCCAGCATTTT	CATSIGNQPQHF